Below, 20 T cell receptor beta chains from the same sample are listed, as sequenced in a study of vaccination and CD4 T cells after COVID-19. Treatment: approximately 9-day PBMC culture with coronavirus spike peptide pools or control peptides (ViraFEST assay). An Oncomine TCR Beta short-read assay was used to sequence the DNA from cultured CD4+ T cells. TCRdb re-derived calls from the PCR reads in MiXCR, one entry per CDR3 protein. The sample includes 10,000 to 15,000 distinct CDR3 sequences, around 47% of them seen just once. Their recognized antigens are unknown. Sequences were obtained from CD4+ T cells from blood, cultured in vitro. The receptors here all came from a human donor who had recovered from COVID-19.

The V and J genes are TRBV2 and TRBJ2-5; D may match TRBD1 or TRBD2 (6 bases each). The CDR3 sequence is 15 residues long. Trimming cost V 6 bases and J 5 bases, with 19 bases left between them. Germline loops: CDR1 SNHLY, CDR2 FYNNEI. As DNA, the CDR3 is TGTGCCAGCAGCTATTACGGGGGCGCAGGGGAGACCCAGTACTTC. Translating gives CASSYYGGAGETQYF.

The table lists this clonotype with a few counts. The V and J genes are TRBV7-2 and TRBJ1-2; TRBD1 aligns across 9 bases. The CDR3 loop spans 13 amino acids. Germline loops: CDR1 SGHTA, CDR2 FQGNSA. With 5 bases clipped from V and 8 bases from J, the junction kept 6 bases outside the gene matches. CDR3 DNA: TGTGCCAGCAGCGTACAGGGGGCGCGGGGCTACACCTTC. As protein: CASSVQGARGYTF.

The chain is built from TRBV5-1 and TRBJ2-7; D remains unclear. Germline V lookup: CDR1 SGHRS, CDR2 YFSETQ. The V gene lost 0 bases and the J gene lost 4 bases, with 8 bases spanning the gap. This CDR3 region has 13 residues. CDR3 in amino acids: CASSLGNPYEQYF. CDR3 sequence (DNA): TGCGCCAGCAGCTTGGGTAACCCTTACGAGCAGTACTTC.

The chain is built from TRBV15 and TRBJ2-2; D might be TRBD2 (7 bases). Trimming shortened V by 0 bases and J by 5 bases, and 16 bases separated the two germline ends. Germline CDR1 LNHNV, CDR2 YYDKDF (reference sequence). CDR3 length: 17 amino acids. CDR3 region: CATSRDEIGRGTGELFF. Written as DNA, the CDR3 is TGTGCCACCAGCAGAGATGAGATTGGGAGGGGGACCGGGGAGCTGTTTTTT.

The V call is TRBV6-1, the J call TRBJ1-6; no definite D call. Germline CDR1 and CDR2: MNHNS and SASEGT. The V and J ends lost 2 bases and 11 bases respectively, with 10 bases between them. This CDR3 contains 13 residues. DNA for the CDR3: TGTGCCAGCAGTGAAATCGAGGGTACACCCCTCCACTTT. Protein sequence: CASSEIEGTPLHF.

The genes are TRBV5-1 and TRBJ2-1; no firm D call. Germline lookup yields CDR1 SGHRS and CDR2 YFSETQ. Trimming stripped 0 bases from V and 0 bases from J, with 4 bases between. This CDR3 has 14 residues. CDR3 bases: TGCGCCAGCAGCTTGGGGGGCTCCTACAATGAGCAGTTCTTC. Amino acid sequence: CASSLGGSYNEQFF.

The gene calls are TRBV7-6 and TRBJ2-2; 15 nucleotides agree with TRBD2. The CDR3 extends over 16 amino acids. From germline, CDR1 is SGHVS and CDR2 FNYEAQ. The trim removed 10 bases at V and 6 bases at J, leaving 9 bases unmatched. The CDR3 sequence is CATGGLAGGVAGELFF. In DNA form, the CDR3 reads TGTGCCACCGGAGGACTAGCGGGGGGGGTCGCCGGGGAGCTGTTTTTT.

The gene calls are TRBV12-3 or TRBV12-4 and TRBJ2-7, with 7 bases lining up with TRBD1. The CDR3 totals 14 residues. Trimming removed 7 bases from V and 2 bases from J; junction bases left unmatched: 8. CDR3 nucleotide sequence: TGTGCCAGCACCCGACAACAGGGGACCTACGAGCAGTACTTC. This encodes CASTRQQGTYEQYF.

This clonotype was seen more than once but under ten times. In DNA, the CDR3 is TGTGCCACTAACCCCCCCGGGGGGTGGAATCAGCCCCAGCATTTT. Translated, it gives CATNPPGGWNQPQHF. The chain carries TRBV19 and TRBJ1-5; TRBD1 is a possible D gene (5 bases). Trimming took 10 bases from V and 4 from J, leaving 20 bases between them. The CDR3 consists of 15 residues. Germline V gives CDR1 LNHDA, CDR2 SQIVND (reference sequence). The full variable domain, completed using reference TRBV19 and TRBJ1-5, is DGGITQSPKYLFRKEGQNVTLSCEQNLNHDAMYWYRQDPGQGLRLIYYSQIVNDFQKGDIAEGYSVSREKKESFPLTVTSAQKNPTAFYLCATNPPGGWNQPQHFGDGTRLSIL.

This clonotype turned up a few times. The chain is built from TRBV7-9 and TRBJ2-5; no clear D. The V end was cut by 2 bases, the J end by 5 bases, with 15 bases between. Germline V gene data show CDR1 as SEHNR and CDR2 as FQNEAQ (reference sequence). The CDR3 loop spans 15 amino acids. CDR3 amino acids: CASSLLYSHYETQYF. CDR3 nucleotides: TGTGCCAGCAGCTTACTCTACTCTCACTATGAGACCCAGTACTTC.

This rearrangement joins TRBV2 to TRBJ2-5, with a possible D match to TRBD2 (6 bases). Per the germline V gene, CDR1 is SNHLY and CDR2 is FYNNEI. The CDR3 is 14 residues long. The germline V and J ends were trimmed by 5 bases and 3 bases, with 13 bases remaining between them. CDR3 sequence: CASSRESGEETQYF. For the CDR3, the DNA is TGTGCCAGCAGTAGGGAATCGGGGGAAGAGACCCAGTACTTC.

The rearrangement links TRBV15 to TRBJ1-1; D is unresolved. Germline CDR1 reads LNHNV; CDR2 reads YYDKDF (reference sequence). The CDR3 consists of 13 residues. Between the trimmed V and J ends, which lost 2 bases and 1 base, there was a span of 5 bases. The CDR3 region is CATSRNRNTEAFF. The CDR3 bases are TGTGCCACCAGCAGAAACCGGAACACTGAAGCTTTCTTT.

A single count supports this clonotype. The chain carries TRBV20-1 and TRBJ2-7, with D perhaps matching TRBD2 (5 bases). Germline assignment: CDR1 DFQATT and CDR2 SNEGSKA (reference sequence). The CDR3 has 11 amino acids. Trimming took 3 bases from V and 5 from J, leaving 8 bases between them. The CDR3 bases are TGCAGTGCTAGCGGGGTCCACGAGCAGTACTTC. The encoded protein is CSASGVHEQYF.

The chain couples TRBV7-9 to TRBJ2-3, with 7 nucleotides matching TRBD2. The V and J ends lost 1 base and 2 bases, in that order; junction bases with no gene match: 6. Germline V gene data show CDR1 as SEHNR and CDR2 as FQNEAQ (reference sequence). The CDR3 spans 16 residues. CDR3 in amino acids: CASSLGTREPTDTQYF. CDR3 in DNA: TGTGCCAGCAGCTTAGGGACTAGAGAACCCACAGATACGCAGTATTTT.

This clonotype has just a few counts. The chain uses TRBV7-6 and TRBJ2-3; TRBD2 agrees at 12 bases. J lost 4 bases, V lost 1 base, and 9 bases had no gene match. Germline V gene lookup returns CDR1 SGHVS and CDR2 FNYEAQ. CDR3 length: 18 amino acids. CDR3 loop: CASSLVSSGGAVADTQYF. DNA for the CDR3: TGTGCCAGCAGCTTAGTATCTAGCGGGGGGGCTGTGGCAGATACGCAGTATTTT.

The chain couples TRBV7-2 to TRBJ2-7; D unclear. Germline V gives CDR1 SGHTA, CDR2 FQGNSA. This CDR3 region has 15 residues. V lost 2 bases and J 3 bases, leaving 14 bases between the germline ends. CDR3 sequence (DNA): TGTGCCAGCAGCTTAAGTGCTGGGCAAGACTACGAGCAGTACTTC. This gives the protein CASSLSAGQDYEQYF.

This chain joins TRBV2 and TRBJ2-1, with D possibly TRBD2 on 6 matching bases. CDR1 is SNHLY and CDR2 is FYNNEI in the germline V gene. CDR3 length: 13 residues. Between the trimmed V and J ends, which lost 5 bases and 5 bases, there was a span of 10 bases. The CDR3 nucleotides are TGTGCCAGCAGTAGCGGGCCACACAATGAGCAGTTCTTC. This translates into CASSSGPHNEQFF. Together with reference TRBV2 and TRBJ2-1, the CDR3 gives the full variable domain: EPEVTQTPSHQVTQMGQEVILRCVPISNHLYFYWYRQILGQKVEFLVSFYNNEISEKSEIFDDQFSVERPDGSNFTLKIRSTKLEDSAMYFCASSSGPHNEQFFGPGTRLTVL.

This clonotype was counted only a few times. V usage is TRBV6-1 and J usage is TRBJ2-1; 8 bases match TRBD2. V gave up 8 bases and J gave up 4 bases; unmatched junction bases: 10. The germline gives CDR1 MNHNS, CDR2 SASEGT. This CDR3 has 15 residues. CDR3 sequence (DNA): TGTGCCAGCCCTCCCGGGGGGGCGGGTTACAATGAGCAGTTCTTC. This codes for CASPPGGAGYNEQFF.

This clonotype was seen only a few times. The chain uses TRBV5-1 and TRBJ1-1; D perhaps matches TRBD1 (5 bases). CDR1 and CDR2 (germline): SGHRS, YFSETQ. The CDR3 totals 14 residues. Trimming took off 0 bases at V and 9 bases at J, with 15 bases between the two ends. Written as DNA, the CDR3 is TGCGCCAGCAGCTTGGGGGGGGAGGTGTCGAAAGCTTTCTTT. It codes for CASSLGGEVSKAFF.

This clonotype was observed a handful of times. The rearrangement links TRBV6-5 to TRBJ2-2, with D maybe TRBD1 (6 bases). Trimming removed 4 bases at V and 1 base at J, with 7 bases between. The CDR3 has 14 amino acids. The germline CDR1 and CDR2 sequences are MNHEY and SVGAGI. Here the CDR3 reads CASSSQGNTGELFF. As DNA, the CDR3 is TGTGCCAGCAGTTCACAGGGGAACACCGGGGAGCTGTTTTTT.